This T cell receptor (beta chain) was sequenced during a study of breast tumors, draining lymph nodes, adjacent tissues. Samples came from axillary lymph nodes draining the breast cancer. The CDR3 contains 11 residues. Germline V gene data show CDR1 as SGHTA and CDR2 as FQGNSA. Trimming cost V 5 bases and J 7 bases, with 9 bases left between them. This clonotype was recorded at least ten times. Its antigen is undetermined. TCRdb called the multiplex PCR reads again in MiXCR, with one record for every CDR3 protein. Of some 150,000 distinct CDR3 sequences listed, 33% are singletons. Study-wide results and caveats: Tumor repertoires ranked between lymph nodes and nontumor tissue in diversity, with V and J gene preferences.

This chain joins TRBV7-2 and TRBJ2-7; D is undetermined. The material sequenced was axillary lymph node tissue. The receptor was derived from a female donor with breast cancer. Some clones in this sample may be carry-over from other donors' samples. This CDR3 is CASSPMREQYF. CDR3 bases: TGTGCCAGCAGCCCGATGAGAGAGCAGTACTTC.